This T cell receptor (beta chain) appears in the sequencing data of a study of blood T cell repertoires in COVID-19. The wider study: Sites across the United States, Italy and Spain contributed samples from acute and convalescent COVID-19. Nucleic acid was either cDNA or gDNA, and it came from T cells, B-cell-depleted T cells, or PBMCs.

This CDR3 comprises 15 residues. V lost 9 bases, J lost 5 bases, and 20 bases lay in between. Germline values: CDR1 ENHRY, CDR2 SYGVKD. Per the original data handling: Researchers report that nucleated cell counts were estimated from reference gene primer amplification. The repertoire was sequenced with immunoSEQ multiplex PCR; TCRdb's copy has only in-frame clones and lacks some. V and J calls and clone size are given by that table; D and trimming were obtained from the DNA. The sample lists roughly 50,000 clones; 89% were seen once. The sequenced sample was peripheral blood. The J gene is TRBJ1-3, the V gene TRBV10-3, with D maybe TRBD1 (6 bases). This clonotype originated in a human donor in a cohort sampled during active COVID-19. CDR3 amino acids: CAMSGDKGGRNTIYF. CDR3 bases: TGTGCCATGTCCGGGGACAAGGGTGGGAGAAACACCATATATTTT.